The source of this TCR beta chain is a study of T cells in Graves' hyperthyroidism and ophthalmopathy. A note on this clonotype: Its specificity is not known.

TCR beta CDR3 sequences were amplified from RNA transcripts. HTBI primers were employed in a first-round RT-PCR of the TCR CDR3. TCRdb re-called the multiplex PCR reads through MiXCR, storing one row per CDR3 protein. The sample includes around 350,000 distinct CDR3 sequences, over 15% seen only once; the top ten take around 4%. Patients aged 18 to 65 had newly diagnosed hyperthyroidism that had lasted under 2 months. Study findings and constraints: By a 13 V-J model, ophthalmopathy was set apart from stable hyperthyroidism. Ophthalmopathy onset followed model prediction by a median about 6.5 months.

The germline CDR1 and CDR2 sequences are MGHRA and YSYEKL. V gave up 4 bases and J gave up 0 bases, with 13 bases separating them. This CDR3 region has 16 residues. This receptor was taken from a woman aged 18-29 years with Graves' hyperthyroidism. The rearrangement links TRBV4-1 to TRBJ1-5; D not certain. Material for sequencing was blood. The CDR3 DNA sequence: TGCGCCAGCAGCCGCTCAGGTGATCATAGCAATCAGCCCCAGCATTTT. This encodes CASSRSGDHSNQPQHF.